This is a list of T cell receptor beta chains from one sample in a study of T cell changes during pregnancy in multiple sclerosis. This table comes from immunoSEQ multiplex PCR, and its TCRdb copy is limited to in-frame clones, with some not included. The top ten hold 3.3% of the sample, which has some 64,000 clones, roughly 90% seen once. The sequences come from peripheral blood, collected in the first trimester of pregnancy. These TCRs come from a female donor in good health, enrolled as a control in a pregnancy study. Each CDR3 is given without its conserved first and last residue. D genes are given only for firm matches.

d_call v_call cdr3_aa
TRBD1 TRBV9 ASSPDRGKTEAF
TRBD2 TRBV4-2 ASSPGLAHTNEQF
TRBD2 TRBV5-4 ASSFGGGSSYEQY
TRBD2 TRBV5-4 ASSFPAGSSYNEQF
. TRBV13 ASSFNRATEKLF
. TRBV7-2 ASSLDTVYNSPLH
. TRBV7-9 ASSSQGYGYT
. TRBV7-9 ASSPRANVLT
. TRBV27 ASSLRGSQTQY
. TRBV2 ASSEGGTSTYEQY
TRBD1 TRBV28 ASSSLTGVIQPQH
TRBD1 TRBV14 ASSHLGQLYEQY
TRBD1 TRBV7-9 ASSGTVGNTIY
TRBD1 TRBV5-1 ASSWAGTGAYEQY
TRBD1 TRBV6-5 ASTGTGGNQPQH
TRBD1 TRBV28 ASSLSRQGTDTQY
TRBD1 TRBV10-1 ASSQTGSSYEQY
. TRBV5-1 ASSLEGILAGANTEAF
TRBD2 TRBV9 ASSISGLAGGQETQY
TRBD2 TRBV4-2 ASSHKLAGGGAYNEQF
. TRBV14 ASSQDLSVGELF
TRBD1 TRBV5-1 ASSLVFTGDHNYGYT
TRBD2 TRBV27 ATHPSGGGDTQY
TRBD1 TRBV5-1 ASSLEGTGESEQY
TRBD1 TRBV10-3 AISTGTGGEGYT
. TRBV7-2 ASSPRGWVFGEQY
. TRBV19 ASSIGRQLNYGYT
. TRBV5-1 ASSLGAPWSQETQY
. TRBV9 ASTQGGGTDTQY
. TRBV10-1 ASRMEVPYEQY
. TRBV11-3 ASSRSSNEEKLF
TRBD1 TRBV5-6 ASSFQGAYSNQPQH
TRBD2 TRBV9 ASSVLAGGPHEQY
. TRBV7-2 ASSFDSPGNTIY
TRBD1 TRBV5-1 ASSLGQGAQETQY
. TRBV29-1 SVDRGRTEAF
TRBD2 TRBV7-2 ASSRQGLAGETQY
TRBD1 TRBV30 AWSSQGINQPQH
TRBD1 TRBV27 ASSLSRQGGSQPQH
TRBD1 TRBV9 ASSKSGTANTGELF
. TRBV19 ASSIVWQEPQH
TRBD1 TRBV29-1 SVPDRDEGQF
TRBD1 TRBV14 ASSRTGRRGRNTGELF
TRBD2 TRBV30 AWRAGTSGRTGELF
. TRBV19 ASSWASGNQPQH
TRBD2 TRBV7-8 ASSLAPPAGDEQF
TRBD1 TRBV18 ASSRKDRDEQY